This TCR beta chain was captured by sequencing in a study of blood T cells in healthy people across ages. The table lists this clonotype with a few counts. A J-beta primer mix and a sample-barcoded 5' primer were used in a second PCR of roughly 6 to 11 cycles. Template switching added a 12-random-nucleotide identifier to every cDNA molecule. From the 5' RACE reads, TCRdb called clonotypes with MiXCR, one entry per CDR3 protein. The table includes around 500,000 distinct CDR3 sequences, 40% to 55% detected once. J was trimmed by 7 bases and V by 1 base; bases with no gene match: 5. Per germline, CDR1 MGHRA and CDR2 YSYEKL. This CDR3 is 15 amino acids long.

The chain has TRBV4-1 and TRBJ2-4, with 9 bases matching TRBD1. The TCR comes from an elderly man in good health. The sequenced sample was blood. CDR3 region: CASSQGQGVKNIQYF. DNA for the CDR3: TGCGCCAGCAGCCAAGGACAGGGGGTGAAGAACATTCAGTACTTC.